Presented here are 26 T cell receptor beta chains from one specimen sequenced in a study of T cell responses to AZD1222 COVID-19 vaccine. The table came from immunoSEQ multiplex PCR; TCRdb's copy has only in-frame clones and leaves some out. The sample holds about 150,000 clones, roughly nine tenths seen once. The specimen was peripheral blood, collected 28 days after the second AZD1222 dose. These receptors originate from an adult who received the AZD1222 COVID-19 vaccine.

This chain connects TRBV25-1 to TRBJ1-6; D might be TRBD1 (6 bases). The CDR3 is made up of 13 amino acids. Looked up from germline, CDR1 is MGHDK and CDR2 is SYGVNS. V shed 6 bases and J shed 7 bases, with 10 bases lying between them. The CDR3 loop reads CASSRGGNSPLHF. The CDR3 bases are TGTGCCAGCAGCAGGGGAGGGAATTCACCCCTCCACTTT.

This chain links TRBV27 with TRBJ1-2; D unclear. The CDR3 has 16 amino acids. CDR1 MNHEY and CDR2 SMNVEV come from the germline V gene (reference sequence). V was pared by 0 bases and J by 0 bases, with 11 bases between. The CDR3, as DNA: TGTGCCAGCAGTTTATCGTTGGGCGGTACTAACTATGGCTACACCTTC. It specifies CASSLSLGGTNYGYTF.

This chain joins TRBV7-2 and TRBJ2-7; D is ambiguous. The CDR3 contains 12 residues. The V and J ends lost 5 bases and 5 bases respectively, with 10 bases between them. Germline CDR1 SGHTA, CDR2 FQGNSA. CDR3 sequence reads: CASSPTENEQYF. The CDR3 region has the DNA TGTGCCAGCAGCCCTACAGAAAACGAGCAGTACTTC.

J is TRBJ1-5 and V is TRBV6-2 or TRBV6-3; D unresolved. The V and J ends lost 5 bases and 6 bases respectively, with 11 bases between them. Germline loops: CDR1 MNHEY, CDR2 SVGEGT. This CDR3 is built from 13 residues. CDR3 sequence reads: CASSIASGQPQHF. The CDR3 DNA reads TGTGCCAGCAGTATAGCGTCGGGTCAGCCCCAGCATTTT.

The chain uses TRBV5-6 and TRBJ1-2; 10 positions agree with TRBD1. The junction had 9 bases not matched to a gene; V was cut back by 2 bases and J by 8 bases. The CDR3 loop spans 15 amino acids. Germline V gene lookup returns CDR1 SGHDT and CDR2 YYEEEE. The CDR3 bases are TGTGCCAGCAGCTTCATCTCCGGGACAGGGGTCGGCTACACCTTC. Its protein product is CASSFISGTGVGYTF.

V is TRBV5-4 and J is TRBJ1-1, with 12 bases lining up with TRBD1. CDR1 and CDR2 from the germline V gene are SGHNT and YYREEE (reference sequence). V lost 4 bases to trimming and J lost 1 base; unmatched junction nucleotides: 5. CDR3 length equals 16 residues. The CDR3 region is CASSTGTGGGNTEAFF. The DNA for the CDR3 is TGTGCCAGCAGCACCGGGACAGGGGGCGGGAACACTGAAGCTTTCTTT.

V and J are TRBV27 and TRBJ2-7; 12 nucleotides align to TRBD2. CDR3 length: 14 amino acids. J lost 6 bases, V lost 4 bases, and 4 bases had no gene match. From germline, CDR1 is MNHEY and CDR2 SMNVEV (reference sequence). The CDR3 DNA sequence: TGTGCCAGCAGTTCCGGACTAGCGGGATCCGAGCAGTACTTC. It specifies CASSSGLAGSEQYF.

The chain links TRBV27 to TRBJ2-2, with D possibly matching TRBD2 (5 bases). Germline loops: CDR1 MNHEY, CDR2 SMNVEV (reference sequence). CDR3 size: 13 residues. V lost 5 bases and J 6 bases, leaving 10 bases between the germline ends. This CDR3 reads CASSLRRSGELFF. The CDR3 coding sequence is TGTGCCAGCAGTCTGAGGAGGTCCGGGGAGCTGTTTTTT.

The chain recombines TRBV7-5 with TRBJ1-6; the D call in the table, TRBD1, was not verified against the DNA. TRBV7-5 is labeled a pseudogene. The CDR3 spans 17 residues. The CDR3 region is CARSLPLQGGYNSPLHF. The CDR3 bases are TGTGCCAGAAGCTTACCCCTACAGGGGGGGTATAATTCACCCCTCCACTTT.

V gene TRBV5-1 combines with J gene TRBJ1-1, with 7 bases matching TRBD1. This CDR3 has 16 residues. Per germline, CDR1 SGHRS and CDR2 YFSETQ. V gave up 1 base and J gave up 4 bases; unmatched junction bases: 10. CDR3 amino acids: CASSLKGAWVGTEAFF. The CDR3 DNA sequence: TGCGCCAGCAGCTTGAAGGGGGCCTGGGTAGGCACTGAAGCTTTCTTT.

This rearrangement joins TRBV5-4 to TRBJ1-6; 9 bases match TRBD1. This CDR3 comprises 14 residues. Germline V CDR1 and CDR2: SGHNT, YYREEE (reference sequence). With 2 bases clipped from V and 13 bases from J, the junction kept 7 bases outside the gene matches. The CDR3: CASSLRDREFPLHF. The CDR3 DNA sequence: TGTGCCAGCAGCTTAAGGGACAGGGAGTTCCCCCTCCACTTT.

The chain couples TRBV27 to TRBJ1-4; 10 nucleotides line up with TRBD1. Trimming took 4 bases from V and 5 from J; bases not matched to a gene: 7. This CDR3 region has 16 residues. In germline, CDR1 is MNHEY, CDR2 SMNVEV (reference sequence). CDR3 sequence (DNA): TGTGCCAGCAGTTACCGGGACAGGGGAAGGAATGAAAAACTGTTTTTT. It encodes CASSYRDRGRNEKLFF.

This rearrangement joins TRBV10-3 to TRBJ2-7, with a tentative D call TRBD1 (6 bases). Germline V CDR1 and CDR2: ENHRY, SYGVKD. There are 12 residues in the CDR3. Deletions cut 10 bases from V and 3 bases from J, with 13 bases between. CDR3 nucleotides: TGTGCCACCGGACAGCTTAGCTACGAGCAGTACTTC. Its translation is CATGQLSYEQYF.

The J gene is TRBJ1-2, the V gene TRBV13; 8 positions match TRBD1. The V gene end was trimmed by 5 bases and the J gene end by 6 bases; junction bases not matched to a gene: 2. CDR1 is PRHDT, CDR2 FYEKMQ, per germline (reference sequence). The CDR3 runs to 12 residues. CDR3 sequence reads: CASSVQGDGYTF. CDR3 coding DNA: TGTGCCAGCAGCGTACAGGGGGATGGCTACACCTTC.

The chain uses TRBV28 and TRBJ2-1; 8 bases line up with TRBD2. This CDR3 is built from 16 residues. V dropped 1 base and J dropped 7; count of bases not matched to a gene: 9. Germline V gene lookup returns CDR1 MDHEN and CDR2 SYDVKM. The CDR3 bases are TGTGCCAGCAGTTTATCATGGGGCGGGAGGAATAATGAGCAGTTCTTC. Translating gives CASSLSWGGRNNEQFF.

The chain's CDR3 is CASSLGTLAGGPGETQYF. In DNA, the CDR3 is TGTGCCAGCAGCTTAGGCACCTTAGCGGGAGGGCCGGGGGAGACCCAGTACTTC. V and J are TRBV7-6 and TRBJ2-5, with 11 bases aligning to TRBD2. Trimming took 1 base from V and 5 from J; bases not matched to a gene: 12. The CDR3 loop spans 18 amino acids. CDR1 is SGHVS and CDR2 is FNYEAQ in the germline V gene.

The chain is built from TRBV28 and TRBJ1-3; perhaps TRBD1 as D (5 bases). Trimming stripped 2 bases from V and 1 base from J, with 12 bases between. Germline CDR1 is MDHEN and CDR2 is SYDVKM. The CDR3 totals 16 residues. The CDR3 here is CASSLPSGGSGNTIYF. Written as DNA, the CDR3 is TGTGCCAGCAGTTTACCTTCCGGGGGGTCTGGAAACACCATATATTTT. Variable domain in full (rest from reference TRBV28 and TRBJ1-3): DVKVTQSSRYLVKRTGEKVFLECVQDMDHENMFWYRQDPGLGLRLIYFSYDVKMKEKGDIPEGYSVSREKKERFSLILESASTNQTSMYLCASSLPSGGSGNTIYFGEGSWLTVV.

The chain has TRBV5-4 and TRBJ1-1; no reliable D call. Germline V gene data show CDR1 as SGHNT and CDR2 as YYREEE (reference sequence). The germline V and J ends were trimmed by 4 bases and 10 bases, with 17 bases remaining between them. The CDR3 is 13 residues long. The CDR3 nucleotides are TGTGCCAGCAGCACGGACGGGCACACGAGAGCTTTCTTT. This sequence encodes CASSTDGHTRAFF.

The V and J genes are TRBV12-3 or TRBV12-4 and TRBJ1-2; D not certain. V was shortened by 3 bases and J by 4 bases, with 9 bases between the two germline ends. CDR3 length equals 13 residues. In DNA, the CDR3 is TGTGCCAGCAGTTTTACGGGTAGCTATGGCTACACCTTC. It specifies CASSFTGSYGYTF.

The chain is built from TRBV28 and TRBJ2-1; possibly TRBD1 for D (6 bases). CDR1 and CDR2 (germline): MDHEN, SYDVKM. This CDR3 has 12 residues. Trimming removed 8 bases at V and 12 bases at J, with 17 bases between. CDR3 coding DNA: TGTGCCAGCGGAACAGGGATGCTTGGGCAGTTCTTC. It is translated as CASGTGMLGQFF.

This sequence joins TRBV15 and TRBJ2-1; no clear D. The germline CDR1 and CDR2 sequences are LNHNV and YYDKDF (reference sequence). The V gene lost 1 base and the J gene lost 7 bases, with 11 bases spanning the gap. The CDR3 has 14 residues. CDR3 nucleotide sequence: TGTGCCACCAGCAGAGGTATTGGGCAGAATGAGCAGTTCTTC. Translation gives CATSRGIGQNEQFF.

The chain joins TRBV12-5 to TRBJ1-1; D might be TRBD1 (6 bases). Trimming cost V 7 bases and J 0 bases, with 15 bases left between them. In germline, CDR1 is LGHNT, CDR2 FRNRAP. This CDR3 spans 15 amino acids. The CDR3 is CASAPRGKMNTEAFF. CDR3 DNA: TGTGCTAGTGCCCCTAGGGGGAAGATGAACACTGAAGCTTTCTTT.

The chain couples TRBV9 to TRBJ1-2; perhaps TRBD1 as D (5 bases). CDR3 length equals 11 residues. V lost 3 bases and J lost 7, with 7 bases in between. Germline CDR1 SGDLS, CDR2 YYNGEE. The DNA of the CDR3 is TGTGCCAGCAGCGCAGGGCTTGGCTACACCTTC. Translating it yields CASSAGLGYTF.

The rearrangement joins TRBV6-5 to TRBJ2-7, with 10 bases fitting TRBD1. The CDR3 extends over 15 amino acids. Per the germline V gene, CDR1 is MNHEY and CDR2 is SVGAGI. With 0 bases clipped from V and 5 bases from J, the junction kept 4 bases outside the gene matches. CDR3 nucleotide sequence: TGTGCCAGCAGTTACTCGAGGACAGGGGGGGACGAGCAGTACTTC. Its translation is CASSYSRTGGDEQYF.

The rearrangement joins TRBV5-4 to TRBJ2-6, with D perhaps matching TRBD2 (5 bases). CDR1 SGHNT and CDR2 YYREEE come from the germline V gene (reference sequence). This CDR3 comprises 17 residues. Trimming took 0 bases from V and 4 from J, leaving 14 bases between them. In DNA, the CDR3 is TGTGCCAGCAGCTTGGACGGGGTACTGGGCGGGGCCAACGTCCTGACTTTC. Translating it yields CASSLDGVLGGANVLTF.

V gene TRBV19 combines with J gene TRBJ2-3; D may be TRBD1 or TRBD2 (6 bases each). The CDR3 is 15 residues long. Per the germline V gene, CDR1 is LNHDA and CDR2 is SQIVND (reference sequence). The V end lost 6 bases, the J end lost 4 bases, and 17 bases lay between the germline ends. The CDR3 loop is CASRRSRGLPDTQYF. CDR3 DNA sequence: TGTGCCAGTAGAAGGAGCAGGGGACTGCCAGATACGCAGTATTTT.